The clone carrying this TCR beta chain was counted between two and nine times. The record originates from a study of human T cells and chemical hapten exposure. Time point: pre-sensitization, week 0. Noted treatment: therapeutic diphenylcyclopropenone sensitization with weekly scalp DPC. Each CDR3 protein gets one entry after TCRdb re-called the RACE reads with MiXCR. There are 200,000 to 300,000 distinct CDR3 sequences in the sample; approximately 8.4% occur only once, and 2% to 2.5% lies in the top ten. CDR3 length: 13 amino acids. The ends lost 5 bases at V and 6 bases at J; junction bases unmatched: 7. CDR1 and CDR2 from the germline V gene are SGHTA and FQGNSA.

The specimen comprised whole blood, sampled in connection with sensitization to the hapten diphenylcyclopropenone (DPC). The V gene is TRBV7-2, the J gene TRBJ2-7; TRBD2 aligns across 7 bases. The sequence was obtained from a woman in her 40s with alopecia areata. Some clones in this sample may be carry-over from other donors' samples. The DNA for the CDR3 is TGTGCCAGCAGCCCCGGGAGGAGACTCGAGCAGTACTTC. Translating it yields CASSPGRRLEQYF.